A single sample gave rise to the 26 T cell receptor beta chains below, sequenced in a study of a mutant IDH1 vaccine in newly diagnosed glioma. Noted time point: week 35, safety follow-up. With topical imiquimod, each dose of the vaccine consisted of 300 ug of mutant IDH1 20-mer peptide. These receptors are not linked to any known antigen. Here immunoSEQ multiplex PCR was the method, and the copy in TCRdb shows in-frame clones only, minus some. This sample has tens of thousands of clones, with 80% to 85% found just once. Sequenced material: PBMCs, taken from a glioma patient whose treatment included an IDH1 peptide vaccine. Every receptor here comes from a middle-aged woman with glioma. Some clones in this sample may be carry-over from other donors' samples.

This clone was found once. CDR3 sequence reads: CASSLMSRGTSYGYTF. CDR3 nucleotides: TGCGCCAGCAGCTTGATGAGCAGGGGGACGTCCTATGGCTACACCTTC. The V gene is TRBV5-1, the J gene TRBJ1-2; 7 nucleotides agree with TRBD1. This CDR3 spans 16 amino acids. Germline V CDR1 and CDR2: SGHRS, YFSETQ. V lost 1 base, J lost 4 bases, and 10 bases stayed unmatched.

This clone was counted only a few times. CDR3 DNA: TGTGCCAGCAGTAGGCAGGGCATCCCCTACGAGCAGTACTTC. Amino acid sequence: CASSRQGIPYEQYF. The chain links TRBV6-5 to TRBJ2-7, with D perhaps TRBD1 (5 bases). This CDR3 is built from 14 residues. Trimming removed 5 bases from V and 2 bases from J, with 13 bases in between. Germline CDR1 MNHEY, CDR2 SVGAGI.

J is TRBJ2-1 and V is TRBV29-1; D gene ambiguous. Trimming removed 6 bases from V and 0 bases from J, with 6 bases in between. CDR1 and CDR2 from the germline V gene are SQVTM and ANQGSEA. CDR3 length: 12 amino acids. The CDR3: CSVLYSYNEQFF. Here the CDR3 DNA reads TGCAGCGTCCTGTACTCCTACAATGAGCAGTTCTTC.

This clone was found a few times. V usage is TRBV7-9 and J usage is TRBJ1-1, with a tentative D call TRBD1 (5 bases). Trimming cost V 5 bases and J 4 bases, with 11 bases left between them. The CDR3 covers 13 residues. The germline V gene has CDR1 SEHNR and CDR2 FQNEAQ (reference sequence). The CDR3 here is CASSIQGSTEAFF. Here the CDR3 DNA reads TGTGCCAGCAGCATCCAGGGTAGCACTGAAGCTTTCTTT.

The V and J genes are TRBV4-2 and TRBJ2-7; 9 nucleotides align to TRBD2. CDR1 and CDR2 (germline): LGHNA, YNFKEQ. The CDR3 consists of 16 residues. Losses at the gene ends were 0 bases for V and 1 base for J; bases not matched to a gene: 4. CDR3 protein: CASSQDSGSPSYEQYF. The CDR3 coding sequence is TGTGCCAGCAGCCAAGATAGCGGGAGCCCTTCCTACGAGCAGTACTTC.

The chain couples TRBV27 to TRBJ2-7, with 9 bases lining up with TRBD2. This CDR3 contains 18 residues. Unmatched junction bases numbered 11, after V lost 2 bases and J lost 0 bases. Germline assignment: CDR1 MNHEY and CDR2 SMNVEV (reference sequence). The CDR3 here is CASSLGSGSLGGSYEQYF. CDR3 in DNA: TGTGCCAGCAGTTTAGGTAGCGGGAGTTTAGGGGGCTCCTACGAGCAGTACTTC.

This rearrangement joins TRBV5-1 to TRBJ2-7; 9 bases are a match to TRBD1. J was trimmed by 11 bases and V by 4 bases; bases with no gene match: 13. The CDR3 length is 14 residues. Germline loops: CDR1 SGHRS, CDR2 YFSETQ. The CDR3 DNA reads TGCGCCAGCAGCCTTCCCGGACAGGGGATGGGAAAGTACTTC. It translates to CASSLPGQGMGKYF.

The chain links TRBV2 to TRBJ2-7; 7 bases agree with TRBD1. The CDR3 sequence is 14 residues long. J gave up 3 bases and V 6 bases, and 8 bases lay outside the gene matches. CDR1 SNHLY and CDR2 FYNNEI come from the germline V gene. The CDR3 protein is CASRVTGAVYEQYF. The CDR3 DNA sequence: TGTGCCAGCAGGGTCACAGGGGCCGTCTACGAGCAGTACTTC.

This clone has a handful of counts. V usage is TRBV7-2 and J usage is TRBJ2-3; D is possibly TRBD2 (5 bases). CDR1 and CDR2 from the germline V gene are SGHTA and FQGNSA. This CDR3 contains 15 residues. The V and J ends lost 4 bases and 5 bases respectively, with 16 bases between them. The CDR3 region has the DNA TGTGCCAGCAGCTCATTGCCACTACGGGGAGATACGCAGTATTTT. As protein: CASSSLPLRGDTQYF.

The chain has TRBV7-8 and TRBJ1-1; D gene ambiguous. This CDR3 spans 19 amino acids. V was pared by 6 bases and J by 4 bases, with 30 bases between. Germline lookup yields CDR1 SGHVS and CDR2 FQNEAQ. The chain's CDR3 is CASRQGTPGVETLGTEAFF. CDR3 sequence (DNA): TGTGCCAGCAGACAAGGAACCCCCGGGGTCGAGACCCTAGGCACTGAAGCTTTCTTT. The variable domain in full, completed from reference TRBV7-8 and TRBJ1-1, reads GAGVSQSPRYKVAKRGQDVALRCDPISGHVSLFWYQQALGQGPEFLTYFQNEAQLDKSGLPSDRFFAERPEGSVSTLKIQRTQQEDSAVYLCASRQGTPGVETLGTEAFFGQGTRLTVV.

The chain couples TRBV5-1 to TRBJ2-3, with 12 bases matching TRBD1. Germline lookup yields CDR1 SGHRS and CDR2 YFSETQ. The CDR3 is made up of 16 amino acids. The junction had 9 bases not matched to a gene; V was cut back by 4 bases and J by 6 bases. In nucleotides, the CDR3 is TGCGCCAGCAGCCCGGGGACAGGGGGCTTTTTGGATACGCAGTATTTT. Amino acids: CASSPGTGGFLDTQYF.

In its sample, this clone was seen once. The V gene is TRBV27, the J gene TRBJ1-5; D gene ambiguous. The length of the CDR3 is 13 residues. Germline V gene lookup returns CDR1 MNHEY and CDR2 SMNVEV (reference sequence). The V and J ends lost 4 bases and 7 bases respectively, with 11 bases between them. CDR3 residues: CASSSGGVQPQHF. As DNA, the CDR3 is TGTGCCAGCAGTTCCGGCGGGGTCCAGCCCCAGCATTTT.

As regards this clone: The junction shows a germline mismatch at one end, possibly a read error. This rearrangement joins TRBV15 to TRBJ2-7; 9 bases agree with TRBD2. The CDR3 has 16 residues. Germline values: CDR1 LNHNV, CDR2 YYDKDF (reference sequence). CDR3 nucleotide sequence: TGTGCCACCAGCAGAGTGCCTAGCGGGGCCTCCTACGAGCGGTACTTC. Its translation: CATSRVPSGASYERYF.

The chain joins TRBV27 to TRBJ2-7; perhaps TRBD1 as D (5 bases). Germline CDR1 MNHEY, CDR2 SMNVEV (reference sequence). The V end was cut by 3 bases, the J end by 4 bases, with 16 bases between. The CDR3 contains 15 residues. The CDR3 nucleotides read TGTGCCAGCAGTTTGGAAGGAGACAGTCCGTACGAGCAGTACTTC. Translating gives CASSLEGDSPYEQYF.

The genes are TRBV19 and TRBJ2-1, with D perhaps being TRBD1 or TRBD2 (5 bases each). Germline CDR1 is LNHDA and CDR2 is SQIVND (reference sequence). Trimming pared 11 bases from V and 6 bases from J, leaving 11 bases between. This CDR3 has 11 residues. The CDR3 coding sequence is TGTGCCGGTGGGACGGGCAATGAGCAGTTCTTC. Its protein is CAGGTGNEQFF.

V and J are TRBV10-2 and TRBJ2-7; 7 bases fit TRBD1. The CDR3 contains 12 residues. Germline V CDR1 and CDR2: WSHSY, SAAADI. Germline trimming cut 11 bases from V and 3 bases from J; bases unmatched to any gene: 7. As DNA, the CDR3 is TGCGCCTCAGGTACAGGGGACTACGAGCAGTACTTC. This sequence encodes CASGTGDYEQYF.

V is TRBV5-6 and J is TRBJ2-3; TRBD2 agrees at 7 bases. The germline V gene encodes CDR1 SGHDT and CDR2 YYEEEE. The trim removed 4 bases at V and 4 bases at J, leaving 9 bases unmatched. The CDR3 extends over 15 amino acids. The CDR3 here is CASSLSGERADTQYF. CDR3 coding DNA: TGTGCCAGCAGCCTCAGCGGGGAGCGCGCAGATACGCAGTATTTT.

This chain links TRBV6-5 with TRBJ1-2; no clear D. The CDR3 totals 13 residues. In germline, CDR1 is MNHEY, CDR2 SVGAGI. V was shortened by 0 bases and J by 8 bases, with 10 bases between the two germline ends. CDR3 region: CASSYSPPVGYTF. As DNA, the CDR3 is TGTGCCAGCAGTTACTCCCCCCCCGTGGGCTACACCTTC.

V is TRBV5-5 and J is TRBJ2-7, with TRBD1 as a possible D gene (6 bases). V lost 2 bases to trimming and J lost 3 bases, with 9 bases between them. This CDR3 comprises 13 residues. Germline V gives CDR1 SGHKS, CDR2 YYEKEE (reference sequence). The CDR3 protein is CASSFGQIYEQYF. DNA for the CDR3: TGTGCCAGCAGCTTCGGACAGATCTACGAGCAGTACTTC. Filled out from reference TRBV5-5 and TRBJ2-7, the complete variable domain reads DAGVTQSPTHLIKTRGQQVTLRCSPISGHKSVSWYQQVLGQGPQFIFQYYEKEERGRGNFPDRFSARQFPNYSSELNVNALLLGDSALYLCASSFGQIYEQYFGPGTRLTVT.

The gene calls are TRBV7-2 and TRBJ2-7; maybe TRBD2 (6 bases). With 5 bases removed from V and 5 bases from J, the gap between germline ends came to 19 bases. This CDR3 region has 15 residues. CDR1 is SGHTA and CDR2 is FQGNSA in the germline V gene. CDR3 region: CASSGTLWEVHEQYF. The CDR3 DNA sequence: TGTGCCAGCAGCGGAACCTTGTGGGAGGTCCACGAGCAGTACTTC.

This rearrangement joins TRBV6-5 to TRBJ1-1; no definite D call. Germline V lookup: CDR1 MNHEY, CDR2 SVGAGI. Trimming cost V 0 bases and J 2 bases, with 10 bases left between them. The length of the CDR3 is 15 residues. The CDR3 bases are TGTGCCAGCAGTTACTCGAGCACGAGTAACACTGAAGCTTTCTTT. Translation: CASSYSSTSNTEAFF.

The chain combines TRBV7-2 with TRBJ2-7, with D possibly called TRBD1 or TRBD2 (5 bases each). Germline values: CDR1 SGHTA, CDR2 FQGNSA. CDR3 length: 16 residues. Trimming pared 6 bases from V and 4 bases from J, leaving 22 bases between. The CDR3 loop is CASSTTKGLGLYEQYF. Here the CDR3 DNA reads TGTGCCAGCAGTACTACCAAGGGGCTCGGACTTTACGAGCAGTACTTC.

This sequence joins TRBV6-5 and TRBJ2-1, with TRBD2 matching over 10 bases. The CDR3 spans 16 residues. The V gene's germline CDR1 is MNHEY and CDR2 SVGAGI. The ends lost 6 bases at V and 5 bases at J; junction bases unmatched: 10. This CDR3 is CASRYLAGTSDNEQFF. CDR3 nucleotides: TGTGCCAGCAGATACCTTGCCGGGACTAGCGACAATGAGCAGTTCTTC.

This clone appeared a single time. V is TRBV28 and J is TRBJ2-3; a weak D match, TRBD2 (6 bases). The V gene lost 5 bases and the J gene lost 2 bases, with 17 bases spanning the gap. CDR1 is MDHEN, CDR2 SYDVKM, per germline. CDR3 length: 16 residues. CDR3 DNA: TGTGCCAGCAGTCTCTCCGCGGGATCATTCACAGATACGCAGTATTTT. Its protein is CASSLSAGSFTDTQYF.

This sequence joins TRBV5-1 and TRBJ2-7; 7 nucleotides agree with TRBD1. Germline CDR1 is SGHRS and CDR2 is YFSETQ. V was clipped by 5 bases and J by 5 bases; unmatched bases: 4. The CDR3 extends over 12 amino acids. The CDR3 DNA follows: TGCGCCAGCAGGACAGGGACCCACGAGCAGTACTTC. Translated, it gives CASRTGTHEQYF.

This chain connects TRBV25-1 to TRBJ2-2; no clear D gene. The length of the CDR3 is 10 residues. Trimming pared 10 bases from V and 8 bases from J, leaving 8 bases between. Germline V gene data show CDR1 as MGHDK and CDR2 as SYGVNS. This CDR3 is CATYGGELFF. CDR3 nucleotide sequence: TGTGCCACCTACGGGGGGGAGCTGTTTTTT.